The present TCR beta chain was sequenced within a study of early T cells in non-severe SARS-CoV-2 infection. This clonotype turned up a few times. TCRdb re-derived calls from the 5' RACE reads in MiXCR, one entry per CDR3 protein. The sample lists about 60,000 distinct CDR3 sequences; roughly 13% were seen once. Trimming at V came to 5 bases and at J to 2 bases, leaving 11 bases not matched to a gene. This CDR3 region has 16 residues. Germline CDR1 is SGHVS and CDR2 is FNYEAQ. The source of this sequence is an adult who was a healthcare worker with PCR-confirmed SARS-CoV-2 infection or an uninfected control (not recorded which). V is TRBV7-6 and J is TRBJ2-5; 7 bases line up with TRBD2. The sample was whole blood. The CDR3 region has the DNA TGTGCCAGCAGCGATTCGCGGACTAGAAAACAAGAGACCCAGTACTTC. This codes for CASSDSRTRKQETQYF.